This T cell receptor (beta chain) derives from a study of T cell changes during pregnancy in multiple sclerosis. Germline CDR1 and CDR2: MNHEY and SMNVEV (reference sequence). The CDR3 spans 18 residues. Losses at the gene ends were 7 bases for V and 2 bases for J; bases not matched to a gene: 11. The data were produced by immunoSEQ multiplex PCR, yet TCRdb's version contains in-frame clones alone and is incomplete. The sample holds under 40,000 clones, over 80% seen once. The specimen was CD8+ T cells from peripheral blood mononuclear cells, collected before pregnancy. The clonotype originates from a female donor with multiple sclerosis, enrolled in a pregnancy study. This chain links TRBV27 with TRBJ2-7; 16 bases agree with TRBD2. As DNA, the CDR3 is TGTGCCAGCACTCGGAAGGGGACTAGCGGGAGGGGGACCTACGAGCAGTACTTC. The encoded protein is CASTRKGTSGRGTYEQYF.